This TCR beta chain was sequenced during a study of blood T cell repertoires in COVID-19. Whole-study context: Samples came from the United States, Italy and Spain, spanning acute and convalescent COVID-19.

CDR3 length: 14 amino acids. CDR1 and CDR2 from the germline V gene are SEHNR and FQNEAQ (reference sequence). J was trimmed by 2 bases and V by 5 bases; bases with no gene match: 5. Clones were read by immunoSEQ multiplex PCR, and TCRdb kept only the in-frame ones, dropping some. The sample has roughly 500,000 clones; around nine tenths are singletons. The table lists this clone with a count of one. All enrollees were about 18 to 89 years old and from approximately 24 US areas. Assignment of participants to cohorts was predicated upon participant-reported clinical history. Recovered participants had two consecutive negative NP/OP PCR tests, healthcare professional clearance, or symptom resolution.

V is TRBV7-9 and J is TRBJ1-1; 7 bases line up with TRBD1. Sequenced sample: PBMCs or T cells enriched from blood (not recorded which). This TCR came from a woman aged 40-49 years who had recovered from COVID-19. CDR3 amino acids: CASSEGQINTEAFF. Written as DNA, the CDR3 is TGTGCCAGCAGCGAGGGACAGATAAACACTGAAGCTTTCTTT.